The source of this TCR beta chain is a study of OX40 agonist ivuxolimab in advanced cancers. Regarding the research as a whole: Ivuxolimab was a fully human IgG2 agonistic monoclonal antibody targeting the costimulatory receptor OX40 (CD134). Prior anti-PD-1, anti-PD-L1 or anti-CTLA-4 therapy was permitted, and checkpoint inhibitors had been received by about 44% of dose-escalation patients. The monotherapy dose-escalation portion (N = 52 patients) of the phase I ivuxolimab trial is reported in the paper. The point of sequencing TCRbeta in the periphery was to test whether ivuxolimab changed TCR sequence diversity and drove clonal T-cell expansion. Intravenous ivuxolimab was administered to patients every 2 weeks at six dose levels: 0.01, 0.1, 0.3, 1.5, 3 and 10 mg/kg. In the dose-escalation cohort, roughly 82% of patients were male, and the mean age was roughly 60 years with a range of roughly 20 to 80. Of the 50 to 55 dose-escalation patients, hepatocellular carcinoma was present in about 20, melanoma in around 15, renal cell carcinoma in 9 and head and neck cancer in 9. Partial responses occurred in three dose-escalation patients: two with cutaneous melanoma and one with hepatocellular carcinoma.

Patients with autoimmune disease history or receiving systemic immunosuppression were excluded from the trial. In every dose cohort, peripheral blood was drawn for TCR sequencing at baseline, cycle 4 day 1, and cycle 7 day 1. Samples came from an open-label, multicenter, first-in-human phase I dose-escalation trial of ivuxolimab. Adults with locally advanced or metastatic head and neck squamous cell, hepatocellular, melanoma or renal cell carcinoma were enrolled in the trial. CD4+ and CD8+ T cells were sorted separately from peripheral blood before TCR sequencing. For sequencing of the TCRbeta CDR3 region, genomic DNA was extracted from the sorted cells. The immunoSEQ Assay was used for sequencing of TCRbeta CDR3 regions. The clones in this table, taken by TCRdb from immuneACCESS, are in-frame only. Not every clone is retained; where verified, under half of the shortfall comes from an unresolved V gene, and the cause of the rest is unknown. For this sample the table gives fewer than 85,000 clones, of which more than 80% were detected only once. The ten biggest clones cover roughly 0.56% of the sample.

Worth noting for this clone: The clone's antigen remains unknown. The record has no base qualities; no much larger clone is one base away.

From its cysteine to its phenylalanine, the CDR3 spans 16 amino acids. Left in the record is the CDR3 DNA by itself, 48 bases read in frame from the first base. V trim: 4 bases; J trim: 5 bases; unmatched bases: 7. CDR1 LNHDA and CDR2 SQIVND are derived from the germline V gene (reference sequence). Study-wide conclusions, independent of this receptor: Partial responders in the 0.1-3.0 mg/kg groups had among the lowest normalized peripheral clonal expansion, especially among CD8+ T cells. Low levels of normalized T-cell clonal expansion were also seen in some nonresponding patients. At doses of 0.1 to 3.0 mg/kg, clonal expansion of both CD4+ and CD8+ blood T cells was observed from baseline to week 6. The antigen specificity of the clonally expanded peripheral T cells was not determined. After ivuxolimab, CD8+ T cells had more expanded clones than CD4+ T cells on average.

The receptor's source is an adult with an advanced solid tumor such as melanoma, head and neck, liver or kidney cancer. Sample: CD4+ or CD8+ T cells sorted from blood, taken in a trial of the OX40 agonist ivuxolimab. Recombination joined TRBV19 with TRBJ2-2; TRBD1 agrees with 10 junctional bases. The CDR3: CASSTRTGGGTGELFF. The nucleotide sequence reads TGTGCCAGTAGTACGCGGACAGGGGGAGGTACCGGGGAGCTGTTTTTT.